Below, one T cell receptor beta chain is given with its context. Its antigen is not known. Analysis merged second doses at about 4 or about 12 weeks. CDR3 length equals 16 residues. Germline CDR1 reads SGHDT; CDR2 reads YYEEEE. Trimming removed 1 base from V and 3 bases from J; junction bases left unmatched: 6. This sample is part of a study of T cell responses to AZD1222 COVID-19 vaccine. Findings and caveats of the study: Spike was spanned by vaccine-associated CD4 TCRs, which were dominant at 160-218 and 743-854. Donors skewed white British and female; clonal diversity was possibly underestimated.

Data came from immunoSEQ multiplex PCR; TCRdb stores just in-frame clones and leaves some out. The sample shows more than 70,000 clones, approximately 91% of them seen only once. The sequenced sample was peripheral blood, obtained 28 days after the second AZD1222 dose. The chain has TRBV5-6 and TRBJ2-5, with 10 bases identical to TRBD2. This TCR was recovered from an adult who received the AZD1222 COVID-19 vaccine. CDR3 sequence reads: CASSLIRLAGEETQYF. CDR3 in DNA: TGTGCCAGCAGCTTGATTAGGCTAGCGGGGGAAGAGACCCAGTACTTC. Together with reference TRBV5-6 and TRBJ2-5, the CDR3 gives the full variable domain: DAGVTQSPTHLIKTRGQQVTLRCSPKSGHDTVSWYQQALGQGPQFIFQYYEEEERQRGNFPDRFSGHQFPNYSSELNVNALLLGDSALYLCASSLIRLAGEETQYFGPGTRLLVL.